This T cell receptor (beta chain) stems from a study of shared clonotypes between healthy human individuals. Germline assignment: CDR1 SGHRS and CDR2 YFSETQ. The V gene lost 4 bases and the J gene lost 7 bases, with 22 bases spanning the gap. The CDR3 extends over 16 amino acids. Sequencing used immunoSEQ multiplex PCR; TCRdb keeps in-frame clones, though not all of them. The sample records about 1.1 million clones, approximately 78% being singletons. The sequence was collected from a man younger than 35 in good health. Some clones in this sample may be carry-over from other donors' samples. The genes are TRBV5-1 and TRBJ2-3, with a tentative D call TRBD1 (5 bases). Sequencing was carried out using memory CD4+ T cells from PBMCs. As to subset: CD45RA-negative fraction. In nucleotides, the CDR3 is TGCGCCAGCAGCCTACCAGGGCCTACCGGGTGGAATACGCAGTATTTT. Encoded protein: CASSLPGPTGWNTQYF.